This T cell receptor beta chain comes out of a study of cytotoxic CD8 clonotypes in ibrutinib-treated CLL. The method was immunoSEQ multiplex PCR; TCRdb's version includes in-frame clones alone and lacks a portion of them. The sample carries 35,000 to 40,000 clones, 45% to 50% recorded once. CDR1 is SSHAT, CDR2 FNYEAQ, per germline (reference sequence). The CDR3 contains 14 residues. A remark on this clone: Relative to the germline gene, one junction end is altered; a read error may explain this.

The sequenced sample was PBMCs, obtained before ibrutinib treatment. The chain has TRBV7-7 and TRBJ2-5; TRBD1 or TRBD2 may be the D gene (5 bases each). This receptor was obtained from a human donor with chronic lymphocytic leukemia. In DNA, the CDR3 is TGTGCTAGCAGCTCTGGGGGAATCCAAGAGACCCAGTACTTC. Translated: CASSSGGIQETQYF.